This entry lists 19 T cell receptor beta chains sequenced from one sample in a study of blood T cells in healthy people across ages. Then a second PCR, running about 6 to 12 cycles, was carried out with a sample-barcoded 5' primer and a J-beta primer mix. MiXCR, applied by TCRdb to the 5' RACE reads, yields one record per CDR3 protein. The sample holds around 650,000 distinct CDR3 sequences, 35% to 50% seen once. The sequencing input was blood. The source is an elderly man in good health.

The genes are TRBV6-2 or TRBV6-3 and TRBJ1-5; D gene unclear. CDR3 length: 15 residues. V lost 6 bases and J lost 1, with 13 bases in between. The germline gives CDR1 MNHEY, CDR2 SVGEGT. The DNA for the CDR3 is TGTGCCAGCAGCCCCGTATCCGAAAGCAATCAGCCCCAGCATTTT. Translating it yields CASSPVSESNQPQHF.

V usage is TRBV7-9 and J usage is TRBJ2-5; D may match TRBD1 or TRBD2 (5 bases each). Germline-derived CDR1 and CDR2 are SEHNR and FQNEAQ (reference sequence). This CDR3 contains 13 residues. V was cut by 5 bases and J by 4 bases, with 11 bases left in between. The CDR3 is CASSPGPGETQYF. The CDR3 DNA follows: TGTGCCAGCAGCCCGGGACCCGGAGAGACCCAGTACTTC.

The chain links TRBV9 to TRBJ2-1; 7 nucleotides line up with TRBD1. The germline V gene encodes CDR1 SGDLS and CDR2 YYNGEE. Trimming cost V 3 bases and J 4 bases; bases outside gene matches: 4. The CDR3 is 14 amino acids. CDR3 loop: CASSAGQAYNEQFF. DNA of the CDR3: TGTGCCAGCAGCGCTGGACAGGCATACAATGAGCAGTTCTTC. The full variable domain, in which reference TRBV9 and TRBJ2-1 provide the parts outside the CDR3, is DSGVTQTPKHLITATGQRVTLRCSPRSGDLSVYWYQQSLDQGLQFLIQYYNGEERAKGNILERFSAQQFPDLHSELNLSSLELGDSALYFCASSAGQAYNEQFFGPGTRLTVL.

V is TRBV27 and J is TRBJ2-7; unclear D gene. This CDR3 has 13 residues. Looked up from germline, CDR1 is MNHEY and CDR2 is SMNVEV (reference sequence). V shed 5 bases and J shed 5 bases, with 13 bases lying between them. The DNA of the CDR3 is TGTGCCAGCAGTGCTGGGTTAACCGACGAGCAGTACTTC. Translating gives CASSAGLTDEQYF.

Of note for this clonotype: Since a much larger clone is just one base distant, this may be a read error. The V call is TRBV9, the J call TRBJ2-5; 7 bases agree with TRBD1. The J segment lost 1 base and the V segment lost 0 bases, leaving 3 bases of the junction unmatched. The germline V gene encodes CDR1 SGDLS and CDR2 YYNGEE. This CDR3 has 15 residues. The CDR3 nucleotides are TGTGCCAGCAGCGTAGGGGGACAGTTCCAAGAGACCCAGTACTTC. Its translation is CASSVGGQFQETQYF. The full variable domain, rest sourced from reference TRBV9 and TRBJ2-5, is DSGVTQTPKHLITATGQRVTLRCSPRSGDLSVYWYQQSLDQGLQFLIQYYNGEERAKGNILERFSAQQFPDLHSELNLSSLELGDSALYFCASSVGGQFQETQYFGPGTRLLVL.

The chain recombines TRBV6-6 with TRBJ2-7; D is uncertain. This CDR3 contains 14 residues. From germline, CDR1 is MNHNY and CDR2 SVGAGI (reference sequence). V was shortened by 4 bases and J by 12 bases, with 22 bases between the two germline ends. The chain's CDR3 is CASSSLGNGRPPYF. DNA of the CDR3: TGTGCCAGCAGTTCCCTCGGAAACGGCCGTCCCCCGTACTTC.

This chain links TRBV4-1 with TRBJ2-5; a possible D gene is TRBD2 (5 bases). Germline V gene sequence: CDR1 MGHRA, CDR2 YSYEKL. This CDR3 comprises 14 residues. V was shortened by 1 base and J by 3 bases, with 9 bases between the two germline ends. This CDR3 is CASSQVEREETQYF. In DNA, the CDR3 is TGCGCCAGCAGCCAAGTTGAGAGGGAAGAGACCCAGTACTTC.

V and J are TRBV21-1 and TRBJ2-4; TRBD1, as called in the table, went unchecked against the DNA. TRBV21-1 constitutes a pseudogene. The CDR3 spans 15 residues. CDR3 sequence: CASGQGRGAKNIQYF. CDR3 coding DNA: TGTGCCAGCGGACAGGGAAGAGGGGCCAAAAACATTCAGTACTTT.

This rearrangement joins TRBV7-9 to TRBJ1-1; D is ambiguous. The CDR3 length is 13 residues. Germline CDR1 is SEHNR and CDR2 is FQNEAQ (reference sequence). The germline V and J ends were trimmed by 8 bases and 1 base, with 11 bases remaining between them. Here the CDR3 reads CASGGQANTEAFF. For the CDR3, the DNA is TGTGCCAGCGGTGGGCAGGCGAACACTGAAGCTTTCTTT.

This chain connects TRBV20-1 to TRBJ1-4; tentatively, D is TRBD1 (5 bases). V lost 6 bases to trimming and J lost 4 bases, with 12 bases between them. CDR3 size: 13 residues. The V gene's germline CDR1 is DFQATT and CDR2 SNEGSKA (reference sequence). In DNA, the CDR3 is TGCAGTGCGAAGGGGCAGAATAATGAAAAACTGTTTTTT. It codes for CSAKGQNNEKLFF.

The chain uses TRBV11-2 and TRBJ2-4; D is uncertain. The tail of the sequence fits TRBJ2-5 better, so the J call may be wrong. The CDR3 has 14 residues. Germline loops: CDR1 SGHAT, CDR2 FQNNGV. DNA of the CDR3: TGTGCCAGCAGCTTAGTCCGTAGACACGAGACCCAGTACTTC. Protein sequence: CASSLVRRHETQYF.

Remarks on this clonotype: The junction does not match germline at one end; this may be a read error. The chain couples TRBV11-2 to TRBJ2-5; D unclear. The J call may not be correct, given that the DNA end is closer to TRBJ2-7. This CDR3 region has 15 residues. From germline, CDR1 is SGHAT and CDR2 FQNNGV. This CDR3 is CASGLAQMWSVEQYF. In DNA, the CDR3 is TGTGCCAGCGGCTTAGCTCAGATGTGGTCGGTCGAGCAGTACTTC.

This clonotype was counted between two and nine times. This rearrangement joins TRBV12-5 to TRBJ2-1, with 10 positions matching TRBD2. J lost 3 bases, V lost 6 bases, and 11 bases had no gene match. This CDR3 is built from 17 residues. CDR1 is LGHNT, CDR2 FRNRAP, per germline. This chain's CDR3 is CASGPFRSGGIYNEQFF. For the CDR3, the DNA is TGTGCTAGTGGCCCGTTTCGTAGCGGGGGGATCTACAATGAGCAGTTCTTC.

This rearrangement joins TRBV27 to TRBJ1-2; D remains ambiguous. The germline CDR1 and CDR2 sequences are MNHEY and SMNVEV (reference sequence). Trimming removed 0 bases at V and 4 bases at J, with 9 bases between. The CDR3 has 14 amino acids. The DNA of the CDR3 is TGTGCCAGCAGTTTATCGAAAGGGAGCTATGGCTACACCTTC. It specifies CASSLSKGSYGYTF.

This clonotype was seen a few times. The chain joins TRBV9 to TRBJ2-6, with D possibly being TRBD1 (5 bases). Per germline, CDR1 SGDLS and CDR2 YYNGEE. V was clipped by 2 bases and J by 0 bases, with 15 bases between them. The CDR3 sequence is 18 residues long. In DNA, the CDR3 is TGTGCCAGCAGCGTGCGGACAAGGGCCCTCTCTGGGGCCAACGTCCTGACTTTC. Protein sequence: CASSVRTRALSGANVLTF.

The rearrangement uses TRBV7-2 and TRBJ2-7, with 7 bases matching TRBD2. J lost 5 bases, V lost 5 bases, and 12 bases had no gene match. Germline V lookup: CDR1 SGHTA, CDR2 FQGNSA. This CDR3 spans 15 amino acids. The DNA for the CDR3 is TGTGCCAGCAGCGCGGGCGGCGCTAGCGGACACGAGCAGTACTTC. This codes for CASSAGGASGHEQYF. Supplemented by reference TRBV7-2 and TRBJ2-7, the full variable domain reads GAGVSQSPSNKVTEKGKDVELRCDPISGHTALYWYRQSLGQGLEFLIYFQGNSAPDKSGLPSDRFSAERTGGSVSTLTIQRTQQEDSAVYLCASSAGGASGHEQYFGPGTRLTVT.

J is TRBJ2-5 and V is TRBV6-2 or TRBV6-3; 12 bases agree with TRBD2. This CDR3 spans 14 amino acids. The V gene end was trimmed by 8 bases and the J gene end by 2 bases; junction bases not matched to a gene: 3. CDR1 is MNHEY, CDR2 SVGEGT, per germline. Here the CDR3 reads CASGLAGIQETQYF. CDR3 DNA sequence: TGTGCCAGCGGACTAGCGGGGATTCAAGAGACCCAGTACTTC.

The chain is built from TRBV15 and TRBJ2-1; a possible D gene is TRBD1 (5 bases). Germline V gene sequence: CDR1 LNHNV, CDR2 YYDKDF (reference sequence). The CDR3 length is 16 residues. The V end was cut by 5 bases, the J end by 3 bases, with 17 bases between. The CDR3 here is CATSPAGQGFYNEQFF. In nucleotides, the CDR3 is TGTGCCACCAGCCCAGCAGGGCAGGGCTTCTACAATGAGCAGTTCTTC.

A few counts support this clonotype. This rearrangement joins TRBV5-6 to TRBJ1-2; 10 bases fit TRBD1. Germline lookup yields CDR1 SGHDT and CDR2 YYEEEE. Trimming cost V 3 bases and J 8 bases; bases outside gene matches: 4. This CDR3 has 13 residues. In nucleotides, the CDR3 is TGTGCCAGCAGCTCCGACAGGGGGCAAGGCTACACCTTC. It encodes CASSSDRGQGYTF.